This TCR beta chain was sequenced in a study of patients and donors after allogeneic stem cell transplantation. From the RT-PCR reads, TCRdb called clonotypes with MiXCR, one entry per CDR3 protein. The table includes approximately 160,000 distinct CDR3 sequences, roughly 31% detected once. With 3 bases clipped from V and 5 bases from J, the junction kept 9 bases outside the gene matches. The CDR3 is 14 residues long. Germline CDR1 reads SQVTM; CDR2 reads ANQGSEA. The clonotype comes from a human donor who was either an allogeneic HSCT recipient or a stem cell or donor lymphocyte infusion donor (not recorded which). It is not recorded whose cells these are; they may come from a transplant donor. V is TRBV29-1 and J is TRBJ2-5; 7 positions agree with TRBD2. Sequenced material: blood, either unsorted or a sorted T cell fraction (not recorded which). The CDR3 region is CSVDGGGRRETQYF. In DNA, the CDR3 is TGCAGCGTTGATGGTGGCGGGAGAAGGGAGACCCAGTACTTC. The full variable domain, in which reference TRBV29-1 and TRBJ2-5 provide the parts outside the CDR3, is SAVISQKPSRDICQRGTSLTIQCQVDSQVTMMFWYRQQPGQSLTLIATANQGSEATYESGFVIDKFPISRPNLTFSTLTVSNMSPEDSSIYLCSVDGGGRRETQYFGPGTRLLVL.